One and the same sample provided the 7 T cell receptor beta chains below, sequenced in a study of neoadjuvant anti-PD-1 for oral cavity cancer (dated by TCRdb to about 2021). Libraries were built with the immunoSEQ multiplex PCR assay. As stored in TCRdb, this immuneACCESS dataset retains in-frame rearrangements with V and J assigned. A fraction of the clones does not appear; measured against another copy, unresolved V genes explain less than half of the discrepancy, and the remainder lacks a known reason. The sample table records around 7,500 clones; less than 75% of these occur just once. The ten largest clones represent approximately 3% of the sample. The time point label corresponds to: after neoadjuvant nivolumab, at surgical resection. Sequenced here: PBMCs, sampled after nivolumab (anti-PD-1) treatment. Receptors originate from a person aged 40 to 85 with oral cavity squamous cell carcinoma.

The V and J genes are TRBV4-1 and TRBJ1-1; 11 bases match TRBD1. With V trimmed by 5 bases and J by 5 bases, 7 bases remained unmatched. CDR1 is MGHRA, CDR2 YSYEKL, per germline. This CDR3 has 15 amino acids. This CDR3 reads CASSNGQGARTEAFF. DNA for the CDR3: TGCGCCAGCAGCAATGGACAGGGGGCTCGGACTGAAGCTTTCTTT.

The table lists this clone with a few counts. V and J are TRBV18 and TRBJ1-1; 8 bases line up with TRBD1. Unmatched junction bases numbered 1, after V lost 3 bases and J lost 4 bases. Germline CDR1 reads KGHSH; CDR2 reads LQKENI. This CDR3 is 13 amino acids long. The CDR3 nucleotides are TGTGCCAGCTCACCCGACAGGGGCACTGAAGCTTTCTTT. Translating it yields CASSPDRGTEAFF. The full variable domain, completed using reference TRBV18 and TRBJ1-1, is NAGVMQNPRHLVRRRGQEARLRCSPMKGHSHVYWYRQLPEEGLKFMVYLQKENIIDESGMPKERFSAEFPKEGPSILRIQQVVRGDSAAYFCASSPDRGTEAFFGQGTRLTVV.

V is TRBV18 and J is TRBJ1-6; a weak D match, TRBD1 (5 bases). Looked up from germline, CDR1 is KGHSH and CDR2 is LQKENI. V gave up 3 bases and J gave up 7 bases, with 16 bases separating them. This CDR3 spans 16 amino acids. The CDR3 is CASSPTDYSGNSPLHF. The CDR3, as DNA: TGTGCCAGCTCACCCACCGACTACTCAGGGAATTCACCCCTCCACTTT.

Only a few counts were recorded for this clone. The chain couples TRBV10-2 to TRBJ1-1; possible D gene TRBD1, 6 bases. The CDR3 is made up of 13 amino acids. Per the germline V gene, CDR1 is WSHSY and CDR2 is SAAADI. Trimming removed 5 bases at V and 4 bases at J, with 11 bases between. Here the CDR3 reads CASSQQGLTEAFF. DNA of the CDR3: TGCGCCAGCAGTCAACAGGGACTCACTGAAGCTTTCTTT.

This rearrangement joins TRBV15 to TRBJ2-7; 12 nucleotides agree with TRBD2. V was pared by 1 base and J by 7 bases, with 5 bases of the junction left unmatched. Per germline, CDR1 LNHNV and CDR2 YYDKDF (reference sequence). The CDR3 has 15 residues. DNA for the CDR3: TGTGCCACCAGCAGAGTAACTAGCGGGGGGTATGAGCAGTACTTC. Translation: CATSRVTSGGYEQYF. The full variable domain, rest sourced from reference TRBV15 and TRBJ2-7, is DAMVIQNPRYQVTQFGKPVTLSCSQTLNHNVMYWYQQKSSQAPKLLFHYYDKDFNNEADTPDNFQSRRPNTSFCFLDIRSPGLGDTAMYLCATSRVTSGGYEQYFGPGTRLTVT.

The V call is TRBV5-8, the J call TRBJ1-6; TRBD1 is a possible D gene (5 bases). CDR3 length: 15 amino acids. The germline V gene has CDR1 SGHTS and CDR2 YDEGEE. Trimming took 0 bases from V and 3 from J, leaving 7 bases between them. CDR3 protein: CASSLGQYYNSPLHF. CDR3 DNA sequence: TGTGCCAGCAGCTTGGGACAGTACTATAATTCACCCCTCCACTTT.

The chain recombines TRBV7-2 with TRBJ2-5; the D call may be TRBD1 or TRBD2 (6 bases each). Trimming removed 5 bases at V and 5 bases at J, with 18 bases between. The germline CDR1 and CDR2 sequences are SGHTA and FQGNSA. There are 15 residues in the CDR3. CDR3 in DNA: TGTGCCAGCAGCATGATCCGGGGGCCTCGGGAGACCCAGTACTTC. Amino acids: CASSMIRGPRETQYF.